This T cell receptor beta chain derives from a study of blood T cell repertoires in COVID-19. Study information: The analysed material was cDNA or gDNA that came from T cells, B-cell-depleted T cells, or PBMCs.

Original processing notes: Using reference gene primer amplification, nucleated cell counts were estimated. Data came from immunoSEQ multiplex PCR; TCRdb stores just in-frame clones and leaves some out. D and trimming come from the DNA, and the V and J calls and clone size come from that table. The sample comprises over 400,000 clones, 70% to 90% of which are singletons, and less than 9% rests with the top ten. Seattle's enrolled individuals joined amid active infection and were then monitored longitudinally. Germline V CDR1 and CDR2: WNHNN, SYGVQD (reference sequence). The CDR3 length is 14 residues. V lost 0 bases and J lost 4; bases outside the gene matches: 2. This clone was seen just once.

This chain links TRBV10-1 with TRBJ1-1; 7 nucleotides align to TRBD1. The clonotype was recovered from a woman aged 50 to 60 with COVID-19, enrolled during active disease. The sequenced sample was peripheral blood. The CDR3: CASSESTGLTEAFF. In DNA form, the CDR3 reads TGCGCCAGCAGTGAGTCGACAGGGCTCACTGAAGCTTTCTTT.